Listed here are 17 T cell receptor beta chains from one sample, sequenced in a study of STAT5B mutations in CD4+ large granular lymphocyte leukemia. This table comes from immunoSEQ multiplex PCR, and its TCRdb copy is limited to in-frame clones, with some not included. The repertoire holds approximately 32,000 clones, with roughly three quarters as singletons. Sequenced material: CD4+ T cells from blood buffy coats. These receptors were taken from a human donor in good health.

The rearrangement uses TRBV5-5 and TRBJ1-1; D remains unclear. CDR1 SGHKS and CDR2 YYEKEE come from the germline V gene (reference sequence). CDR3 length: 13 amino acids. V was cut by 0 bases and J by 1 base, with 4 bases left in between. The chain's CDR3 is CASSLASNTEAFF. Here the CDR3 DNA reads TGTGCCAGCAGCTTGGCTTCGAACACTGAAGCTTTCTTT.

V gene TRBV4-3 combines with J gene TRBJ2-1, with D unresolved. CDR1 LGHNA and CDR2 YSLEER come from the germline V gene. The CDR3 has 14 amino acids. Trimming took 3 bases from V and 3 from J, leaving 9 bases between them. CDR3 amino acids: CASSQVGHYNEQFF. As DNA, the CDR3 is TGCGCCAGCAGCCAGGTTGGGCACTACAATGAGCAGTTCTTC.

The V gene is TRBV4-2, the J gene TRBJ2-1; D call uncertain. Germline-derived CDR1 and CDR2 are LGHNA and YNFKEQ. V was clipped by 2 bases and J by 0 bases, with 8 bases between them. The CDR3 is 15 residues long. CDR3 sequence (DNA): TGTGCCAGCAGCCAAAATTCGGACTCCTACAATGAGCAGTTCTTC. This encodes CASSQNSDSYNEQFF.

Only a few counts were recorded for this clone. The chain is built from TRBV19 and TRBJ1-4; D remains ambiguous. The V gene's germline CDR1 is LNHDA and CDR2 SQIVND (reference sequence). Trimming took off 5 bases at V and 14 bases at J, with 15 bases between the two ends. This CDR3 contains 12 residues. The CDR3 DNA follows: TGTGCCAGTAGTGAGATGGAGGCCGGGCTGTTTTTT. Its translation: CASSEMEAGLFF.

The rearrangement uses TRBV4-3 and TRBJ2-3; 9 bases match TRBD2. From germline, CDR1 is LGHNA and CDR2 YSLEER. CDR3 length: 17 residues. V trimming: 1 base; J trimming: 2 bases; junction bases outside the gene matches: 7. Here the CDR3 DNA reads TGCGCCAGCAGCCAAGGGGGGCTAGCGGGGTTCACAGATACGCAGTATTTT. Its translation: CASSQGGLAGFTDTQYF.

This clone has only one observation. As DNA, the CDR3 is TGTGCCAGCAGCCGAGGACTAGCGGGAAATGAGCAGTTCTTC. Translating it yields CASSRGLAGNEQFF. The chain is built from TRBV5-6 and TRBJ2-1; 12 bases agree with TRBD2. In germline, CDR1 is SGHDT, CDR2 YYEEEE. CDR3 length: 14 amino acids. Trimming at V came to 4 bases and at J to 7 bases, leaving 3 bases not matched to a gene. Based on the CDR3 plus reference TRBV5-6 and TRBJ2-1, the full variable domain is DAGVTQSPTHLIKTRGQQVTLRCSPKSGHDTVSWYQQALGQGPQFIFQYYEEEERQRGNFPDRFSGHQFPNYSSELNVNALLLGDSALYLCASSRGLAGNEQFFGPGTRLTVL.

This chain connects TRBV5-6 to TRBJ1-2; D gene unclear. In germline, CDR1 is SGHDT, CDR2 YYEEEE. The germline V and J ends were trimmed by 0 bases and 8 bases, with 8 bases remaining between them. This CDR3 spans 12 amino acids. DNA of the CDR3: TGTGCCAGCAGCTTGGTGGCGAGGGGCTACACCTTC. Translation gives CASSLVARGYTF. The variable domain in full, completed from reference TRBV5-6 and TRBJ1-2, reads DAGVTQSPTHLIKTRGQQVTLRCSPKSGHDTVSWYQQALGQGPQFIFQYYEEEERQRGNFPDRFSGHQFPNYSSELNVNALLLGDSALYLCASSLVARGYTFGSGTRLTVV.

The rearrangement uses TRBV9 and TRBJ1-2; D perhaps matches TRBD1 (6 bases). This CDR3 spans 13 amino acids. CDR1 and CDR2 (germline): SGDLS, YYNGEE. V was clipped by 4 bases and J by 2 bases, with 9 bases between them. Here the CDR3 DNA reads TGTGCCAGCAGCCCGACAGGAAACTATGGCTACACCTTC. Its translation is CASSPTGNYGYTF.

V and J are TRBV10-2 and TRBJ1-2; 7 bases align to TRBD1. V lost 6 bases to trimming and J lost 7 bases; unmatched junction nucleotides: 8. The CDR3 loop spans 13 amino acids. The germline V gene encodes CDR1 WSHSY and CDR2 SAAADI. The CDR3 sequence is CASRATGVGGYTF. The DNA for the CDR3 is TGCGCCAGCAGAGCTACAGGGGTCGGTGGCTACACCTTC.

This clone was seen only a few times. The J gene is TRBJ2-7, the V gene TRBV14; D is ambiguous. Deletions cut 0 bases from V and 3 bases from J, with 9 bases between. This CDR3 has 14 amino acids. Per germline, CDR1 SGHDN and CDR2 FVKESK. CDR3 amino acids: CASSQDSLGYEQYF. In DNA, the CDR3 is TGTGCCAGCAGCCAAGACAGTTTGGGCTACGAGCAGTACTTC.

J is TRBJ2-6 and V is TRBV11-2, with D perhaps TRBD2 (6 bases). The CDR3 covers 17 residues. Trimming removed 7 bases at V and 2 bases at J, with 18 bases between. Germline lookup yields CDR1 SGHAT and CDR2 FQNNGV. CDR3 bases: TGTGCCAGCACCCAGCCCCCCGGGGGAACTGGGGCCAACGTCCTGACTTTC. Amino acid sequence: CASTQPPGGTGANVLTF. Variable domain in full (rest from reference TRBV11-2 and TRBJ2-6): EAGVAQSPRYKIIEKRQSVAFWCNPISGHATLYWYQQILGQGPKLLIQFQNNGVVDDSQLPKDRFSAERLKGVDSTLKIQPAKLEDSAVYLCASTQPPGGTGANVLTFGAGSRLTVL.

The V call is TRBV9, the J call TRBJ1-6, with a tentative D call TRBD1 (5 bases). The length of the CDR3 is 15 residues. Trimming left V 3 bases short and J 0 bases short, with 7 bases between. Per germline, CDR1 SGDLS and CDR2 YYNGEE. CDR3 amino acids: CASSARGSYNSPLHF. Here the CDR3 DNA reads TGTGCCAGCAGCGCAAGGGGCTCCTATAATTCACCCCTCCACTTT.

This clone is a singleton in its sample. The chain has TRBV12-2 and TRBJ2-7. TRBV12-2 represents a pseudogene. The length of the CDR3 is 15 residues. In DNA form, the CDR3 reads TGTGCAAGTCGCTCTCCGAAAATGTCTTCCTACGAGCAGTACTTC. Amino acid sequence: CASRSPKMSSYEQYF.

The gene calls are TRBV18 and TRBJ2-6; D is ambiguous. The CDR3 is 14 amino acids. Germline V gene lookup returns CDR1 KGHSH and CDR2 LQKENI. Trimming removed 4 bases from V and 2 bases from J, with 6 bases in between. The CDR3 nucleotides are TGTGCCAGCTCACGAGAGACTGGGGCCAACGTCCTGACTTTC. It is translated as CASSRETGANVLTF.

The rearrangement joins TRBV4-3 to TRBJ2-5, with 8 bases aligning to TRBD2. V trimming: 3 bases; J trimming: 4 bases; junction bases outside the gene matches: 1. The CDR3 runs 13 residues. Germline assignment: CDR1 LGHNA and CDR2 YSLEER. The CDR3 DNA reads TGCGCCAGCAGCCAGGCGGGGGGAGAGACCCAGTACTTC. It codes for CASSQAGGETQYF.

This CDR3 reads CASSPIGATDTQYF. CDR3 DNA: TGTGCCAGCTCACCAATAGGAGCGACAGATACGCAGTATTTT. The V call is TRBV18, the J call TRBJ2-3; D call uncertain. Germline V gene sequence: CDR1 KGHSH, CDR2 LQKENI. The V and J ends lost 2 bases and 3 bases respectively, with 9 bases between them. The CDR3 is 14 residues long.

The rearrangement joins TRBV6-6 to TRBJ2-5; 7 bases match TRBD1. The CDR3 has 12 residues. Germline V gene data show CDR1 as MNHNY and CDR2 as SVGAGI (reference sequence). Trimming removed 5 bases from V and 5 bases from J; junction bases left unmatched: 2. CDR3 sequence: CASSRGQETQYF. The CDR3 DNA sequence: TGTGCCAGCAGTAGGGGACAGGAGACCCAGTACTTC.